This record looks at one TCR beta chain sequence and its context. The clone's antigen remains unknown. No base qualities exist here, and no much larger clone lies one base off it. This entry is derived from a study of lymphopenia after photon versus proton radiotherapy (dated by TCRdb to between 2018 and 2021). For context, the study as a whole: The immunological effects of photon versus proton radiation therapy were compared in patients with gastrointestinal tumors who developed high-grade lymphopenia. The goal of the study was to describe how the two radiation modalities differ in their effects on the immune system. A cohort of around 21 patients with gastrointestinal tumors who received either photon or proton therapy and subsequently developed lymphopenia was included. Here is what the overall study found, with its caveats: The survival association was examined only in patients who died, and the authors described better survival with proton therapy as a possibility, not as a demonstrated result. After the lymphocyte count nadir, photon-treated repertoires showed oligoclonal expansion, especially of CD8+ Temra cells, which drove the drop in diversity. Proton-treated patients stayed relatively stable during treatment, while photon-treated patients lost naive T cells and TCR diversity and gained effector/memory populations. Across the cohort, among patients who died, a greater drop in TCR diversity after the nadir was inversely correlated with overall survival time.

Library prep was done by the immunoSEQ multiplex PCR assay. T cell repertoires were profiled by deep sequencing of rearranged TCR beta loci, alongside multiparametric flow cytometry. What TCRdb holds here is the immuneACCESS table cut down to in-frame rearrangements. Part of the clones is not present; checked against another copy, under half of the missing clones reflect an unresolved V gene, and the others are unexplained. This sample comprises 150,000 to 200,000 clones, about 88% of them detected only once. The ten largest account for 4% to 5% of the sample. The germline ends are 24 bases apart after V is trimmed by 1 base and J by 3 bases. Sequences GTSNPN (CDR1) and SVGIG (CDR2) are obtained from the germline V gene (reference sequence). Its CDR3 holds 18 amino acids, cysteine through phenylalanine. Kept here is only the CDR3 DNA, which spans 54 bases and is read in frame from base 1.

Rearrangement joined TRBV30 to TRBJ1-1; TRBD1 could be the D gene, as 5 bases match. The input for sequencing was peripheral blood, taken from a patient treated with photon-based radiotherapy. This sequence originates from a man in his fifties or sixties with gastric cancer. The encoded CDR3 is CAWSARISVRGRDTEAFF. In nucleotide form, the sequence is TGTGCCTGGAGTGCCCGAATCTCCGTGAGGGGTCGGGACACTGAAGCTTTCTTT. Outside the CDR3, residues come from the reference TRBV30 and TRBJ1-1 proteins, so the full variable domain is: SQTIHQWPATLVQPVGSPLSLECTVEGTSNPNLYWYRQAAGRGLQLLFYSVGIGQISSEVPQNLSASRPQDRQFILSSKKLLLSDSGFYLCAWSARISVRGRDTEAFFGQGTRLTVV.